This T cell receptor (beta chain) appears in the sequencing data of a study of blood T cells in healthy people across ages. With regard to this clonotype: The target antigen is unknown.

Between the trimmed V and J ends, which lost 2 bases and 5 bases, there was a span of 3 bases. The CDR3 consists of 11 residues. The germline V gene encodes CDR1 MNHEY and CDR2 SVGEGT. For the second PCR, which ran for 7 to 11 cycles, a sample-barcoded 5' primer and a J-beta primer mix were used. Each TCR beta cDNA got a 12-nucleotide random molecular identifier. MiXCR, run by TCRdb on the 5' RACE reads, gives a single entry per CDR3 protein. The repertoire holds fewer than 900,000 distinct CDR3 sequences, with approximately 43% as singletons. Study-wide findings and caveats: Per-million-T-cell TCR beta diversity fell roughly linearly with age.

In each sample, at least 7 million PBMCs were isolated. Sequencing was performed on blood. The clonotype was recovered from a woman aged 60-70 years in good health. The chain carries TRBV6-2 or TRBV6-3 and TRBJ2-5; D is ambiguous. The CDR3 DNA follows: TGTGCCAGCAGTTACGACGAGACCCAGTACTTC. This gives the protein CASSYDETQYF.